This T cell receptor beta chain was recorded in a study of T cells in localized non-small cell lung cancer. Study-wide points: Analysis by sequencing included only one tumor region, so heterogeneity remains possible. Those with higher blood T cell density had longer overall survival. Compared with tumor, uninvolved adjacent lung displayed greater T cell clonality, ranking highest overall. Within adjacent lung there appeared a median around 55 of the top 100 tumor clones.

TCRdb keeps only in-frame clones here, not all; method: immunoSEQ multiplex PCR. The sample has tens of thousands of clones, about 90% seen once; the top ten hold 2.1%. The CDR3 is 15 residues long. V was pared by 4 bases and J by 5 bases, with 15 bases between. Germline V CDR1 and CDR2: SGHRS, YFSETQ. Concerning this clone: The antigen remains unidentified.

The sample was peripheral blood, taken before any cancer treatment. The chain couples TRBV5-1 to TRBJ2-2, with D tentatively TRBD2 (6 bases). The source of this sequence is a female donor of 60 years or more with stage I lung adenocarcinoma. The CDR3 DNA sequence: TGCGCCAGCAGCCGCGGGATCCACAGTACCGGGGAGCTGTTTTTT. This sequence encodes CASSRGIHSTGELFF.